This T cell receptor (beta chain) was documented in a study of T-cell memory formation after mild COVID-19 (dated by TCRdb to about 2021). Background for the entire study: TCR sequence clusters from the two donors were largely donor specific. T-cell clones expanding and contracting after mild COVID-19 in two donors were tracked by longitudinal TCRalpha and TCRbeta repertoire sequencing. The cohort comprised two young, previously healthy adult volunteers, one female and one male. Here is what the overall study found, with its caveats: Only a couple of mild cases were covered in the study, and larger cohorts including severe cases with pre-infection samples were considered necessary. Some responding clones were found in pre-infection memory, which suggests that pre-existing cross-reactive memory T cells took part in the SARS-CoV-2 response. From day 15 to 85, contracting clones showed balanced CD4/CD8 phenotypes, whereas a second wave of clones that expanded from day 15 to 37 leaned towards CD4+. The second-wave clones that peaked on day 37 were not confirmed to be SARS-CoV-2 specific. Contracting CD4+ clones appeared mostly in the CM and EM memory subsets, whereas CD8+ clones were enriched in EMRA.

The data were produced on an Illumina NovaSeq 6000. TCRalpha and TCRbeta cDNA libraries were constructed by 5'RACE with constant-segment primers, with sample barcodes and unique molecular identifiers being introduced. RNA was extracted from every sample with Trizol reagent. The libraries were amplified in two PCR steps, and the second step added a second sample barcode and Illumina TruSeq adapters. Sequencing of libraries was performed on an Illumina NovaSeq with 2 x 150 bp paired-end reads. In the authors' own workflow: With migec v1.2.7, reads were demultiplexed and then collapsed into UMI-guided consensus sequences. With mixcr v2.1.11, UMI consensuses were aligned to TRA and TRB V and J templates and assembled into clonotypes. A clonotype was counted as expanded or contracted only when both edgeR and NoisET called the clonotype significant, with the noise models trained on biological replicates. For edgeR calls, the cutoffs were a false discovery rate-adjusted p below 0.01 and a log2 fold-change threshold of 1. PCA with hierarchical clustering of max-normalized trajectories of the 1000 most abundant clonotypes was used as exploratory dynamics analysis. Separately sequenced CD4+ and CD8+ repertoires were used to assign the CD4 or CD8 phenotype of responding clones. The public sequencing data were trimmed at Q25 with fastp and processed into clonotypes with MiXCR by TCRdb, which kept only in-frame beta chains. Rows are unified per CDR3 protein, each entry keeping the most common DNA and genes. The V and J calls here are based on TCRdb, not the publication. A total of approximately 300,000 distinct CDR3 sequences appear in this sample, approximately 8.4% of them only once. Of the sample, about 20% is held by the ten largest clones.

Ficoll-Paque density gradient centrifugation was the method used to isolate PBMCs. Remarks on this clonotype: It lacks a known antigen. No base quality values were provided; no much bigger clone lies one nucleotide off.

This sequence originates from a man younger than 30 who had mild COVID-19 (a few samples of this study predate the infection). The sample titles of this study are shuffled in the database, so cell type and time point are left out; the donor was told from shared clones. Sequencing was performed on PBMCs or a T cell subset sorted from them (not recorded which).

The CDR3 loop reads CASSQDRDRGDSNQPQHF. The sequence in DNA is TGTGCCAGCAGCCAAGACCGGGACAGGGGGGACAGCAATCAGCCCCAGCATTTT. Recombination connected TRBV4-2 to TRBJ1-5; 11 central bases correspond to TRBD1. The CDR3 has 18 amino acids, counting the end cysteine and phenylalanine. Left in the record is the CDR3 DNA by itself, 54 bases read in frame from the first base. V loses 0 bases at its end and J loses 1 base; junction bases beyond the gene matches: 5. CDR1 LGHNA and CDR2 YNFKEQ were looked up in the germline V gene.